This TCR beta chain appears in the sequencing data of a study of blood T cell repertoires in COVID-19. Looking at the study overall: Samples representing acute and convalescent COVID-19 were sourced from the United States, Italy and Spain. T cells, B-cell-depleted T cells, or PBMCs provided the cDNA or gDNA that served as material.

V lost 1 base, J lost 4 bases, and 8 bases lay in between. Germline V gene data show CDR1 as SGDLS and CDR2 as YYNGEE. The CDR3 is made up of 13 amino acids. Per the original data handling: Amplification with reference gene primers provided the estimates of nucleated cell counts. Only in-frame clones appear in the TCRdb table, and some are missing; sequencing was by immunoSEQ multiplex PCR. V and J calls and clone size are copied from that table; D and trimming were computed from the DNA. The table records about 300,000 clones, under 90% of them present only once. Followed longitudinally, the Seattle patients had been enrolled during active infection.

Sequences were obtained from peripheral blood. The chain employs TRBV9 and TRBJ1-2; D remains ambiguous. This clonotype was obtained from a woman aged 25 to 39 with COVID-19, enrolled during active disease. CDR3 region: CASSVREAYGYTF. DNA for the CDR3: TGTGCCAGCAGCGTAAGAGAGGCCTATGGCTACACCTTC.